One TCR beta chain is described in this entry. Its antigen is not identified. This record comes from a study of blood T cells in healthy people across ages. Study in general: About one barcoded beta molecule per two T cells was captured by template switching. Overall study results and limits: Expanded clonotype shifts may have been confounded, as the donors had an unknown CMV status. Higher diversity, along with more naive CD4+ cells, distinguished long-lived donors from aged donors.

PCR was performed a second time for roughly 6 to 12 cycles using a sample-barcoded 5' primer and a J-beta primer mix. Each cDNA molecule was tagged by a template-switch adaptor that had 12 random nucleotides. TCRdb re-called the 5' RACE reads through MiXCR, storing one row per CDR3 protein. The sample includes roughly 1.6 million distinct CDR3 sequences, approximately 32% of them seen just once. The CDR3 runs 20 residues. CDR1 LNHNV and CDR2 YYDKDF come from the germline V gene (reference sequence). V lost 5 bases and J 0 bases, leaving 26 bases between the germline ends. The chain joins TRBV15 to TRBJ2-1; D possibly corresponds to TRBD2 (5 bases). Sequencing was carried out using blood. This TCR was recovered from a woman in her twenties or thirties in good health. The CDR3 coding sequence is TGTGCCACCAGCTCTCCGTTCCGACCGGGCTTGGGGAGCTCCTACAATGAGCAGTTCTTC. Translated: CATSSPFRPGLGSSYNEQFF.